This record concerns one T cell receptor beta chain sequence. The data were obtained in a study of OX40 agonist ivuxolimab in advanced cancers. The method was immunoSEQ multiplex PCR; TCRdb's version includes in-frame clones alone and lacks a portion of them. The sample has roughly 80,000 clones, roughly 90% seen once. CDR3 length equals 14 residues. Germline values: CDR1 SGHAT, CDR2 FQDESV (reference sequence). Trimming stripped 6 bases from V and 4 bases from J, with 13 bases between. The sample was CD4+ or CD8+ T cells sorted from blood, taken in a trial of the OX40 agonist ivuxolimab. This clonotype was obtained from an adult with an advanced solid tumor such as melanoma, head and neck, liver or kidney cancer. The V call is TRBV11-1, the J call TRBJ2-1; D remains unclear. The DNA for the CDR3 is TGTGCCAGCAGAAGGAGAGGCTCGTACAATGAGCAGTTCTTC. This translates into CASRRRGSYNEQFF.